This record looks at one T cell receptor beta chain sequence and its context. A few counts support this clone. There is no known antigen for this receptor. No clone much larger than this one lies a single base away; base qualities are absent. CDR1 MGHDK and CDR2 SYGVNS are derived from the germline V gene. V trim: 4 bases; J trim: 5 bases; unmatched bases: 5. The CDR3 holds 13 amino acids from the cysteine to the phenylalanine. Only CDR3 DNA remains: 39 bases, in frame from the first base. Using the deep immunoSEQ assay, TCR CDR3 regions were amplified from genomic DNA by multiplex PCR. Extracted genomic DNA from each cell subset was distributed evenly across all wells of several immunoSEQ 96-well plates, and each plate was treated as a replicate. Each replicate PCR for unsorted PBMC received roughly 0.3 ug genomic DNA, equal to approximately 29,000 T cell genomes. Ten immunoSEQ deep assay plates were used to sequence unsorted PBMC genomic DNA. Purified libraries were quantified with a Qubit 3.0 fluorometer, sized on a Bioanalyzer 2100, and re-quantified with the KAPA Library Quantification kit. Every immunoSEQ 96-well plate was sequenced on a separate single-read 150-cycle Illumina NextSeq 550 flow cell. The original methods were these. The immunoSEQ output contained only junctional sequences without quality scores, so filtering could not match that applied to full-length reads. Sequences were annotated with PyIR, a Python wrapper for IgBLAST v1.9, and V/J genes and CDR3 were assigned using IMGT germline references. Reads were removed for weak V/J assignments (E-value above 1e-6), missing CDR3, stop codons, out-of-frame junctions, or ambiguous translated residues. V3J clonotypes were defined by identical inferred V gene, J gene, and CDR3 amino acid sequence. To compute the percentage overlap between repertoires, the number of shared unique clonotypes was divided by the size of the smaller repertoire. Richness of each repertoire was evaluated using RTK rarefaction, the Chao1 estimator, and Recon v2.1 estimates of unobserved clonotypes. TCRdb limited this immuneACCESS table to in-frame rearrangements with V and J called. A share of clones is missing; checked studies link under half to unresolved V genes, and the rest is unexplained. That table furnishes V, J and clone size, whereas the DNA furnished D and trimming. The sample table lists a few hundred thousand clones, roughly 79% of them with a count of one. Around 12% of the sample is in the top ten clones.

The donors were healthy, HIV-negative adults with no recently reported acute infections or vaccinations. Only Caucasian adults living in Nashville, Tennessee, USA were represented among the donors. In the unsorted samples, 90 million or so PBMCs were counted, and genomic DNA was extracted using the QIAamp DNA Blood Mini kit. Blood was obtained by leukapheresis, after which PBMCs were separated by Ficoll-Histopaque density gradient centrifugation and cryopreserved in liquid nitrogen vapor phase. This entry belongs to a study of shared clonotypes between healthy human individuals (dated by TCRdb to 2020 to 2022). Broadly, across the study: Two women and three men aged 18 to 49 years were included in the cohort. To estimate repertoire size and how much clonotype sharing occurs between individuals, the study deeply sequenced the blood TCR repertoires of roughly 5 healthy adults. To increase sequencing depth and limit assay-specific biases, TCR repertoire library preparation and sequencing were carried out by different laboratories using diverse techniques. Between about 0.8 and 9 billion PBMCs per donor were obtained by leukapheresis. Study-level results and caveats: Sampling was restricted to blood, and TCR repertoires in tissue are likely to differ from TCR repertoires in blood. Pairwise subsampling indicated that sequencing depth was expected to affect the degree of clonotype sharing among donors. The small number of donors limited the genetic and exposure-history diversity represented.

The chain is encoded by TRBV25-1 joined to TRBJ2-7, and 7 bases in between align with TRBD1. Sequencing was done on a sample of PBMCs. The clonotype originates from a woman aged 40-49 years in good health. Some clones in this sample may be carry-over from other donors' samples. DNA sequence: TGTGCCAGCAGTGTCCAGGGGGTCGACGAGCAGTACTTC. The resulting protein is CASSVQGVDEQYF.